The 25 T cell receptor beta chains reported below all come from one sample, sequenced in a study of monozygotic twins with inflammatory bowel disease. TCRdb reprocessed the 5' RACE reads and keeps a single row for each CDR3 protein, giving no DNA. The sample has 110,000 to 150,000 distinct CDR3 sequences. Sample: blood. The receptors were gathered from a human donor with ulcerative colitis or Crohn's disease, or a healthy co-twin of an affected twin (not recorded which).

The chain combines TRBV5-8 with TRBJ1-4. Germline V gene lookup returns CDR1 SGHTS and CDR2 YDEGEE. The CDR3 consists of 15 residues. The CDR3 protein is CASSWDSSTNEKLFF.

The chain recombines TRBV5-1 with TRBJ2-1. Germline V gives CDR1 SGHRS, CDR2 YFSETQ. The CDR3 has 15 amino acids. CDR3 protein: CASSERGSSYNEQFF.

This rearrangement joins TRBV30 to TRBJ1-3. This CDR3 region has 15 residues. CDR1 and CDR2 (germline): GTSNPN, SVGIG (reference sequence). The CDR3 sequence: CAWSVIGNSGNTIYF.

This chain links TRBV5-1 with TRBJ2-1; TCRdb's D gene call, TRBD2, goes unchecked for lack of DNA. Germline CDR1 reads SGHRS; CDR2 reads YFSETQ. The CDR3 is made up of 15 amino acids. CDR3 in amino acids: CASSLRTSGRDEQFF.

The chain uses TRBV7-3 and TRBJ2-7; TCRdb designates TRBD1, a call that cannot be tested without DNA. Germline V gene sequence: CDR1 SGHTA, CDR2 FQGTGA. This CDR3 contains 15 residues. CDR3 in amino acids: CASSLRGSGLSEQYF.

The rearrangement joins TRBV20-1 to TRBJ2-5; lacking DNA, the TRBD2 call made by TCRdb goes unchecked. Germline CDR1 DFQATT, CDR2 SNEGSKA (reference sequence). The CDR3 loop spans 14 amino acids. This CDR3 reads CSARRADVKETQYF.

The rearrangement joins TRBV18 to TRBJ2-3; checking the TCRdb D call of TRBD2 is not possible without DNA. Germline lookup yields CDR1 KGHSH and CDR2 LQKENI. This CDR3 has 15 amino acids. Here the CDR3 reads CASSRTRGLTDTQYF. Filled out from reference TRBV18 and TRBJ2-3, the complete variable domain reads NAGVMQNPRHLVRRRGQEARLRCSPMKGHSHVYWYRQLPEEGLKFMVYLQKENIIDESGMPKERFSAEFPKEGPSILRIQQVVRGDSAAYFCASSRTRGLTDTQYFGPGTRLTVL.

This sequence joins TRBV24-1 and TRBJ1-4; without DNA, the TCRdb call of TRBD1 cannot be checked. The CDR3 has 15 residues. Germline V CDR1 and CDR2: KGHDR, SFDVKD. CDR3 in amino acids: CATSDLTGGIEKLFF.

This chain joins TRBV11-2 and TRBJ1-1. The CDR3 contains 14 residues. Germline CDR1 SGHAT, CDR2 FQNNGV. CDR3 residues: CASSFGTSNTEAFF.

The chain has TRBV6-2 or TRBV6-3 and TRBJ1-5. CDR3 length: 13 residues. From germline, CDR1 is MNHEY and CDR2 SVGEGT. CDR3 sequence reads: CASRSHSNQPQHF.

CDR3 residues: CATSDSGGTGNTEAFF. The gene calls are TRBV24-1 and TRBJ1-1; the D call from TCRdb, TRBD1, cannot be confirmed without DNA. CDR3 size: 16 residues. Germline V gene lookup returns CDR1 KGHDR and CDR2 SFDVKD.

The genes are TRBV7-8 and TRBJ2-6; the D call of TRBD1 rests on TCRdb alone, since no DNA is present to check it. Germline assignment: CDR1 SGHVS and CDR2 FQNEAQ. This CDR3 has 18 amino acids. CDR3 protein: CASSLVGRGLSGANVLTF. Looking up the rest from reference TRBV7-8 and TRBJ2-6 gives the full variable domain: GAGVSQSPRYKVAKRGQDVALRCDPISGHVSLFWYQQALGQGPEFLTYFQNEAQLDKSGLPSDRFFAERPEGSVSTLKIQRTQQEDSAVYLCASSLVGRGLSGANVLTFGAGSRLTVL.

J is TRBJ1-1 and V is TRBV5-1. Germline assignment: CDR1 SGHRS and CDR2 YFSETQ. This CDR3 contains 15 residues. CDR3 residues: CASSLSRAPNTEAFF.

This chain joins TRBV12-3 or TRBV12-4 and TRBJ1-4. The CDR3 spans 14 residues. The CDR3 sequence: CASSLTSGGEKLFF.

The chain uses TRBV15 and TRBJ2-2; TCRdb's assignment of TRBD1 cannot be checked, as there is no DNA. Germline-derived CDR1 and CDR2 are LNHNV and YYDKDF (reference sequence). The CDR3 is 14 residues long. The CDR3 loop is CATSRNRDSGELFF.

This chain uses TRBV6-5 with TRBJ2-7; the TCRdb D gene call, TRBD2, has no DNA to confirm it. Germline CDR1 is MNHEY and CDR2 is SVGAGI. The CDR3 spans 12 residues. The CDR3 is CASTTAAYEQYF.

V gene TRBV7-2 combines with J gene TRBJ2-7; as DNA is missing, the TRBD1 call by TCRdb cannot be tested. Germline CDR1 and CDR2: SGHTA and FQGNSA. This CDR3 region has 14 residues. The CDR3 region is CASKVRGRANEQYF.

J is TRBJ1-2 and V is TRBV27; the TCRdb call, TRBD1, lacks DNA for checking. Germline V gives CDR1 MNHEY, CDR2 SMNVEV (reference sequence). This CDR3 has 13 residues. The CDR3 sequence: CASSPDRLRGYTF.

CDR3: CASSQGQGLRETQYF. The rearrangement joins TRBV7-9 to TRBJ2-5; TCRdb selects TRBD1, and the lack of DNA leaves this call unchecked. Germline V gene sequence: CDR1 SEHNR, CDR2 FQNEAQ (reference sequence). The CDR3 totals 15 residues.

The chain uses TRBV7-2 and TRBJ2-7; lacking DNA, the TRBD2 call made by TCRdb goes unchecked. The CDR3 length is 13 residues. Germline CDR1 SGHTA, CDR2 FQGNSA. CDR3 residues: CASSFGLTYEQYF.

The rearrangement links TRBV19 to TRBJ1-1; the TRBD1 assignment by TCRdb is unverifiable without DNA. The CDR3 has 15 amino acids. From germline, CDR1 is LNHDA and CDR2 SQIVND (reference sequence). The CDR3 region is CASSIFSTANTEAFF.

The chain is built from TRBV12-3 or TRBV12-4 and TRBJ2-1; TCRdb returns TRBD1, unconfirmable since there is no DNA. The CDR3 is 16 residues long. CDR3 sequence reads: CASSWGRPSSYNEQFF.

This sequence joins TRBV29-1 and TRBJ2-3. CDR3 length equals 15 residues. Germline CDR1 and CDR2: SQVTM and ANQGSEA. CDR3 region: CSVELGTTSTDTQYF.

This chain connects TRBV18 to TRBJ1-1; there is no DNA to check the TCRdb D call of TRBD1. The germline gives CDR1 KGHSH, CDR2 LQKENI. CDR3 length equals 13 residues. CDR3 in amino acids: CASSPGQVSEAFF.

The V and J genes are TRBV11-2 and TRBJ2-3; the TRBD1 assignment by TCRdb is unverifiable without DNA. The CDR3 length is 14 residues. Germline CDR1 and CDR2: SGHAT and FQNNGV. The CDR3 loop is CASNVGQGTDTQYF.